This T cell receptor (beta chain) was sequenced during a study of glioma-infiltrating T cells after dendritic cell vaccination. Only patients with spare fresh-frozen tumor and over two years of follow-up were included. PBMC were collected before vaccination, two weeks after the third vaccination, and at progression. Up to 2 ug genomic DNA was used for TCRB CDR3 amplification. Profiled with immunoSEQ multiplex PCR; TCRdb holds only in-frame clones, not every one. The profile covers more than 95,000 clones, with roughly 79% appearing a single time and approximately 12% taken by the ten largest. This clone was seen once. The V gene lost 2 bases and the J gene lost 0 bases, with 10 bases spanning the gap. The CDR3 runs to 15 residues. Germline V gene data show CDR1 as WSHSY and CDR2 as SAAADI.

This TCR was sampled from a human donor with glioblastoma. This chain links TRBV10-2 with TRBJ1-2, with a tentative D call TRBD1 (5 bases). The sequencing here drew on blood, taken before dendritic cell vaccination. The CDR3 region is CASSEGRGSNYGYTF. CDR3 DNA: TGCGCCAGCAGTGAGGGGAGGGGATCTAACTATGGCTACACCTTC.